This TCR beta chain was sequenced during a study of cytomegalovirus exposure and HLA in healthy donors. A word on this clone: Its cognate antigen is unknown.

Study results and caveats: Reports indicated that the classifier achieved high specificity and sensitivity in diagnosing cytomegalovirus status.

Primers for the PCR totalled 60 Vbeta and 13 Jbeta. Profiled with immunoSEQ multiplex PCR; TCRdb holds only in-frame clones, not every one. Found here are more than 90,000 clones, roughly 79% of them singletons; the top ten hold 4.2%. CDR3 size: 17 residues. The germline gives CDR1 SGHTA, CDR2 FQGNSA. Trimming left V 4 bases short and J 1 base short, with 17 bases between. This rearrangement joins TRBV7-2 to TRBJ2-4; tentatively, D is TRBD2 (6 bases). This clonotype was obtained from a woman aged 70 to 79 in good health and CMV-seropositive. Sequences were obtained from PBMCs. The CDR3 nucleotides are TGTGCCAGCAGCTCCTTCCTAGCGACCTATGCCAAAAACATTCAGTACTTC. It yields the protein CASSSFLATYAKNIQYF.